The 14 T cell receptor beta chains below come from one sample, sequenced in a study of blood T cells in healthy people across ages. Primed by a sample-barcoded 5' primer and a J-beta primer mix, a second PCR proceeded for about 7 to 11 cycles. TCRdb reprocessed the 5' RACE reads via MiXCR and lists one record per CDR3 protein. The table has around 1,600,000 distinct CDR3 sequences, under 55% seen once. Material: blood. The receptors originated from a woman younger than 30 in good health.

The V call is TRBV28, the J call TRBJ2-3; 11 bases fit TRBD2. With 6 bases clipped from V and 2 bases from J, the junction kept 13 bases outside the gene matches. The CDR3 is made up of 18 amino acids. Germline assignment: CDR1 MDHEN and CDR2 SYDVKM. DNA of the CDR3: TGTGCCAGCAGATTTCTCCGGACTAGCGGGTTTCACACAGATACGCAGTATTTT. It codes for CASRFLRTSGFHTDTQYF.

The chain recombines TRBV29-1 with TRBJ1-2, with D unclear. This CDR3 is built from 12 residues. Germline CDR1 reads SQVTM; CDR2 reads ANQGSEA. The V end was cut by 3 bases, the J end by 6 bases, with 11 bases between. CDR3 protein: CSVELKTNGYTF. The CDR3 DNA sequence: TGCAGCGTTGAGTTGAAGACAAATGGCTACACCTTC.

This clonotype was counted a few times. The rearrangement uses TRBV12-3 or TRBV12-4 and TRBJ1-2, with 8 bases identical to TRBD1. Trimming removed 4 bases from V and 0 bases from J; junction bases left unmatched: 4. The CDR3 runs 15 residues. The CDR3 spells CASSWGQAANYGYTF. CDR3 in DNA: TGTGCCAGCAGTTGGGGACAGGCTGCTAACTATGGCTACACCTTC.

This clonotype was seen ten or more times. The chain links TRBV7-8 to TRBJ1-5, with TRBD1 as a possible D gene (5 bases). The CDR3 totals 15 residues. CDR1 is SGHVS, CDR2 FQNEAQ, per germline. V was trimmed by 1 base and J by 3 bases, leaving 10 bases between them. CDR3: CASSLEAGFNQPQHF. CDR3 nucleotides: TGTGCCAGCAGCTTAGAGGCAGGGTTCAATCAGCCCCAGCATTTT.

CDR3 sequence (DNA): TGCGCCAGCAGCTTTCCCCGGACAGATCTATACTACAATGAGCAGTACTTC. It codes for CASSFPRTDLYYNEQYF. V and J are TRBV5-1 and TRBJ2-5; D perhaps matches TRBD1 (6 bases). The germline V gene has CDR1 SGHRS and CDR2 YFSETQ. CDR3 size: 17 residues. Trimming cost V 2 bases and J 11 bases, with 28 bases left between them.

V and J are TRBV4-3 and TRBJ2-1; TRBD1 matches 7 bases. The germline CDR1 and CDR2 sequences are LGHNA and YSLEER. The CDR3 runs 18 residues. V lost 0 bases and J lost 0; bases outside the gene matches: 8. CDR3 in amino acids: CASSQDRTGASSYNEQFF. The CDR3 DNA follows: TGCGCCAGCAGCCAAGACCGTACAGGGGCGAGCTCCTACAATGAGCAGTTCTTC.

This clonotype has only one observation. V usage is TRBV20-1 and J usage is TRBJ1-2; D ambiguous. V lost 6 bases, J lost 4 bases, and 12 bases lay in between. Germline CDR1 DFQATT, CDR2 SNEGSKA (reference sequence). This CDR3 is 12 amino acids long. The CDR3 loop reads CSATTAAYGYTF. The CDR3 DNA is TGCAGTGCCACTACAGCCGCCTATGGCTACACCTTC.

This clonotype was picked up many times. This rearrangement joins TRBV29-1 to TRBJ2-5; D is ambiguous. Deletions cut 7 bases from V and 4 bases from J, with 10 bases between. Germline-derived CDR1 and CDR2 are SQVTM and ANQGSEA. The CDR3 consists of 11 residues. CDR3: CSGVAGETQYF. The CDR3 DNA sequence: TGCAGCGGGGTGGCTGGAGAGACCCAGTACTTC.

In its sample, this clonotype was seen many times. V gene TRBV5-1 combines with J gene TRBJ2-3, with D unresolved. Per germline, CDR1 SGHRS and CDR2 YFSETQ. V was cut by 1 base and J by 6 bases, with 9 bases left in between. This CDR3 is 13 amino acids long. CDR3 region: CASSLLAEDTQYF. CDR3 bases: TGCGCCAGCAGCTTGCTTGCGGAGGATACGCAGTATTTT. Drawing the rest from reference TRBV5-1 and TRBJ2-3, the complete variable domain is KAGVTQTPRYLIKTRGQQVTLSCSPISGHRSVSWYQQTPGQGLQFLFEYFSETQRNKGNFPGRFSGRQFSNSRSEMNVSTLELGDSALYLCASSLLAEDTQYFGPGTRLTVL.

The rearrangement joins TRBV12-3 or TRBV12-4 to TRBJ2-3; D might be TRBD1 or TRBD2, each matching 5 bases. CDR3 length: 14 amino acids. V gave up 5 bases and J gave up 1 base, with 10 bases separating them. DNA of the CDR3: TGTGCCAGCAGTGAGGGGTTCCGCACAGATACGCAGTATTTT. It yields the protein CASSEGFRTDTQYF.

The gene calls are TRBV20-1 and TRBJ2-7, with 12 positions matching TRBD2. The J call may be wrong; the DNA end is better matched by TRBJ2-5. This CDR3 contains 16 residues. Germline CDR1 DFQATT, CDR2 SNEGSKA (reference sequence). The CDR3, as DNA: TGCAGTGCTACTAGCGGGGGGGCCGGTCACGTAGAGACCCAGTACTTC. Translated: CSATSGGAGHVETQYF.

The chain joins TRBV14 to TRBJ1-2; no firm D call. The CDR3 is 12 residues long. Trimming stripped 4 bases from V and 6 bases from J, with 9 bases between. Per the germline V gene, CDR1 is SGHDN and CDR2 is FVKESK. The CDR3 spells CASSPSPDGYTF. CDR3 nucleotides: TGTGCCAGCAGCCCGAGCCCGGATGGCTACACCTTC.

The V and J genes are TRBV4-1 and TRBJ2-4; TRBD2 aligns across 7 bases. The germline V gene encodes CDR1 MGHRA and CDR2 YSYEKL. The CDR3 is 18 residues long. The junction had 9 bases not matched to a gene; V was cut back by 1 base and J by 0 bases. In DNA form, the CDR3 reads TGCGCCAGCAGCCAAGGTCATCGGGCGGGAGTAGCCAAAAACATTCAGTACTTC. It translates to CASSQGHRAGVAKNIQYF.

The chain employs TRBV6-2 or TRBV6-3 and TRBJ1-6; D unclear. The V gene's germline CDR1 is MNHEY and CDR2 SVGEGT. The CDR3 length is 14 residues. Trimming took 2 bases from V and 8 from J, leaving 10 bases between them. The CDR3 here is CASSYRSADSPLHF. The CDR3 DNA reads TGTGCCAGCAGTTACCGGTCAGCAGATTCACCCCTCCACTTT.